This T cell receptor (beta chain) was obtained from a study of cytomegalovirus exposure and HLA in healthy donors. Overall study findings and caveats: Cytomegalovirus association was listed for about 170 TCR beta chains.

Comments on this clone: The antigen remains unidentified.

This CDR3 has 16 residues. V was pared by 1 base and J by 8 bases, with 5 bases of the junction left unmatched. Germline-derived CDR1 and CDR2 are MGHRA and YSYEKL. PCR used 60 Vbeta primers and 13 Jbeta primers. Data came from immunoSEQ multiplex PCR; TCRdb stores just in-frame clones and leaves some out. This table holds about 230,000 clones, approximately 87% found once. Sequencing was performed on PBMCs. The receptor's source is a human donor in good health. The chain carries TRBV4-1 and TRBJ2-1, with 13 bases identical to TRBD2. The DNA of the CDR3 is TGCGCCAGCAGCCAAGTAGTTACTAGCGGGAGGGATGAGCAGTTCTTC. Protein: CASSQVVTSGRDEQFF.